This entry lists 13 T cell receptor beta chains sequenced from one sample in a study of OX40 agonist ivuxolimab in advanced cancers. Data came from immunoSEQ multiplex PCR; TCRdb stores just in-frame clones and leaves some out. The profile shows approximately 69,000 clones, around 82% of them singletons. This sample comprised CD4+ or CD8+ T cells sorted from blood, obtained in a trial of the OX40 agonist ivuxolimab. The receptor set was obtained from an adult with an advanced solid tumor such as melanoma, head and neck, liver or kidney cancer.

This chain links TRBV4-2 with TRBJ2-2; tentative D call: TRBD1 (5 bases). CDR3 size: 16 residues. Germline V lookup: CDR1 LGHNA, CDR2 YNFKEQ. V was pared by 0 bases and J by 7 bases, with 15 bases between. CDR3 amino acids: CASSQEGPTVNGELFF. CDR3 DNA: TGTGCCAGCAGCCAAGAAGGCCCGACAGTCAACGGGGAGCTGTTTTTT.

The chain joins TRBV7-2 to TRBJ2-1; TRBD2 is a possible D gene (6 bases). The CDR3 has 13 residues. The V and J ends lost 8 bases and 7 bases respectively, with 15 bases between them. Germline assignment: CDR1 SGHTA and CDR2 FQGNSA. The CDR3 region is CASGRRVWNEQFF. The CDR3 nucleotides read TGTGCCAGCGGGCGGAGGGTCTGGAATGAGCAGTTCTTC.

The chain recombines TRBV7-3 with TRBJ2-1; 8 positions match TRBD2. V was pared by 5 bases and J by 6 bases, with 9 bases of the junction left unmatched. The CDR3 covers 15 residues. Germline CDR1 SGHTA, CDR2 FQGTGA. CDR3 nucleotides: TGTGCCAGCAGCCAAGGCGGTCTAGCGGGCAATGAGCAGTTCTTC. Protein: CASSQGGLAGNEQFF.

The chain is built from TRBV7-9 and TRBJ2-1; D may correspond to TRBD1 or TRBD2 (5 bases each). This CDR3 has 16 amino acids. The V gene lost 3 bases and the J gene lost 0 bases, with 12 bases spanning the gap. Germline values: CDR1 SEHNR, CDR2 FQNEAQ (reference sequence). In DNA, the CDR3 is TGTGCCAGCAGCTTTCGGGGCGGAGTCTCCTACAATGAGCAGTTCTTC. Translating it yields CASSFRGGVSYNEQFF.

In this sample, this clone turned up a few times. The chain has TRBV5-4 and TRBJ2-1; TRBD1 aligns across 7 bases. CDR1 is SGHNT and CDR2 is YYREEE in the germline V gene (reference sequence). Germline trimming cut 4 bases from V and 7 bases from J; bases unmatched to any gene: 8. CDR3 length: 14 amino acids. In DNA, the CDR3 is TGTGCCAGCAGCCCCCAAGGGGGCGTGAATGAGCAGTTCTTC. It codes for CASSPQGGVNEQFF.

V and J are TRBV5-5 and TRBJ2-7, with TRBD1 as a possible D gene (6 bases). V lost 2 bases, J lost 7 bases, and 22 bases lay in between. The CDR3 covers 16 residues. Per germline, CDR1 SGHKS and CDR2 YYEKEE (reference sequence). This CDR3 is CASSLQGRVTNSEQYF. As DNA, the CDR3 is TGTGCCAGCAGCTTACAGGGCCGGGTAACCAACTCGGAGCAGTACTTC.

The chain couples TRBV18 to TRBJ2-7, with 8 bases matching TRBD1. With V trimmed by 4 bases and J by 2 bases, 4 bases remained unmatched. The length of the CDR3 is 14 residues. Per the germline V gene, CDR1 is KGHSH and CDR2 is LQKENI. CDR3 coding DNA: TGTGCCAGCTCACGGACAGGGACTCCCTACGAGCAGTACTTC. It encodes CASSRTGTPYEQYF. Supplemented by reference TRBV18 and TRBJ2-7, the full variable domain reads NAGVMQNPRHLVRRRGQEARLRCSPMKGHSHVYWYRQLPEEGLKFMVYLQKENIIDESGMPKERFSAEFPKEGPSILRIQQVVRGDSAAYFCASSRTGTPYEQYFGPGTRLTVT.

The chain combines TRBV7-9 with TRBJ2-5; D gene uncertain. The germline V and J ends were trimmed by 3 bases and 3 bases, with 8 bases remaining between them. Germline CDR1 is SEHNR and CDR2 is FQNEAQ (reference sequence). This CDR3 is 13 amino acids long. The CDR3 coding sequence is TGTGCCAGCAGCTTCCCGGGTAAAGAGACCCAGTACTTC. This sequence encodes CASSFPGKETQYF.

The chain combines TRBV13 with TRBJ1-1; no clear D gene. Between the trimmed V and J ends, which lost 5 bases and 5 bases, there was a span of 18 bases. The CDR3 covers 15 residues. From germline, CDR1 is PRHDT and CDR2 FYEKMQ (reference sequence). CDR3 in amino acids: CASSLQNRVQTEAFF. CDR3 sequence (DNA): TGTGCCAGCAGCCTCCAGAACCGGGTTCAAACTGAAGCTTTCTTT.

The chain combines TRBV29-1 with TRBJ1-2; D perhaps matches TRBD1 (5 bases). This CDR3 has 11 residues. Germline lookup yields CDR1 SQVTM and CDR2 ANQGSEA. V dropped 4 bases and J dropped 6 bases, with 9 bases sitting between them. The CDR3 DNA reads TGCAGCGTTGCGTCAGGGCATGGCTACACCTTC. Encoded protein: CSVASGHGYTF.

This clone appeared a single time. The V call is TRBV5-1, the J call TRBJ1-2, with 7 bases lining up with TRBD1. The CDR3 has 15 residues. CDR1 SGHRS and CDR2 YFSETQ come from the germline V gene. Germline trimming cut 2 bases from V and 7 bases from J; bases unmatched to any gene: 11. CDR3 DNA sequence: TGCGCCAGCAGCTTTGGGGGAGGGGGCGCCTCTGGCTACACCTTC. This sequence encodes CASSFGGGGASGYTF.

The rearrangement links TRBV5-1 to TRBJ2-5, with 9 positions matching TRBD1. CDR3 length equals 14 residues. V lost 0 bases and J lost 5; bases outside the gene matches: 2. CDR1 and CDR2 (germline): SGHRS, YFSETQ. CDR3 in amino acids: CASSLAGQGETQYF. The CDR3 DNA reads TGCGCCAGCAGCTTGGCCGGACAGGGGGAGACCCAGTACTTC.

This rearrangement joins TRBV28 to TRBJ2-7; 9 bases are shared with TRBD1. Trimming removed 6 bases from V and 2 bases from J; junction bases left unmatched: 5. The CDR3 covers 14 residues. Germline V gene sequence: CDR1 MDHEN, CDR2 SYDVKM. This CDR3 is CASRGGTGPYEQYF. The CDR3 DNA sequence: TGTGCCAGCAGGGGGGGGACAGGGCCCTACGAGCAGTACTTC.